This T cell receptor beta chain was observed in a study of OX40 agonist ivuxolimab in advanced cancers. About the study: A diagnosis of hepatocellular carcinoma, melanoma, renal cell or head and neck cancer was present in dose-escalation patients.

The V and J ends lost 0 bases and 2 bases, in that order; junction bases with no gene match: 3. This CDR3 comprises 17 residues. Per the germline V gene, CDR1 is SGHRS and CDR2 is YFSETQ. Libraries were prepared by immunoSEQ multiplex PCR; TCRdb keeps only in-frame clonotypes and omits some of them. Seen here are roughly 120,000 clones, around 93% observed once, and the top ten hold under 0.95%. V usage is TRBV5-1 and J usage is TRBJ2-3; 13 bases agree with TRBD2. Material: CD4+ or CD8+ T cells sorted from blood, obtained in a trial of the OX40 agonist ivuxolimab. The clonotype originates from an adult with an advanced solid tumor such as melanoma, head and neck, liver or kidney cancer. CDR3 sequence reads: CASSLAGTSGDTDTQYF. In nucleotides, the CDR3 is TGCGCCAGCAGCTTGGCCGGGACTAGCGGGGACACAGATACGCAGTATTTT.